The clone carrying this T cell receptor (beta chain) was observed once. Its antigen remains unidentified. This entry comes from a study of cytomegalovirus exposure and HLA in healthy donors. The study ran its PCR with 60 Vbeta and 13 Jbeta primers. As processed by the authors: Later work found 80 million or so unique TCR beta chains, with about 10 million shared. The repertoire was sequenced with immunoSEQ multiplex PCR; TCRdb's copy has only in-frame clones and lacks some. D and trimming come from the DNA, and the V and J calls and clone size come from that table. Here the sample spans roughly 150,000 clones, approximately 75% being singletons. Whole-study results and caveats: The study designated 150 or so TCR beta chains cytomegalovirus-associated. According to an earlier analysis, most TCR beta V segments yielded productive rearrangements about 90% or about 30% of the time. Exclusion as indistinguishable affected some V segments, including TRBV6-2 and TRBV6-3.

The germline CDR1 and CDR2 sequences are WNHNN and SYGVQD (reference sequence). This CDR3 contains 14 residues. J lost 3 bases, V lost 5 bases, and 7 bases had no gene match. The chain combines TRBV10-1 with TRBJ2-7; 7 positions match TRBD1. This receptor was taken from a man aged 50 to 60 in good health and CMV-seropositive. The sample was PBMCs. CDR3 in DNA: TGCGCCAGCAGTTCCTCCGGGACAGTCTACGAGCAGTACTTC. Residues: CASSSSGTVYEQYF.